These T cell receptor beta chains were read from a single sample in a study of T-cell memory formation after mild COVID-19. Using its own MiXCR run on the 5' RACE reads, TCRdb lists one record per CDR3 protein. Counted here are under 200,000 distinct CDR3 sequences, 13% occurring once; the ten biggest clones make up about 3.3%. The source material was PBMCs or a T cell subset sorted from them (not recorded which). All receptors derive from a man younger than 35 who had mild COVID-19 (a few samples of this study predate the infection). Cell type and time point are not known. CDR3s include the opening cysteine and the closing phenylalanine or tryptophan. The D gene is left open where the match is weak. Size tells how often a clone was seen (once, few, many) or the class of an expanded clone, and some rows leave it out.

D	size	J	V	CDR3	DNA
-	few	TRBJ1-3	TRBV7-9	CASSYTASGNTIYF	TGTGCCAGCAGCTATACAGCCTCTGGAAACACCATATATTTT
TRBD2	-	TRBJ2-7	TRBV4-2	CASSQDARGASYEQYF	TGTGCCAGCAGCCAAGACGCGCGGGGGGCTTCCTACGAGCAGTACTTC
-	-	TRBJ2-5	TRBV5-1	CASRNERETQYF	TGCGCCAGCAGGAACGAGAGGGAGACCCAGTACTTC
TRBD1	-	TRBJ1-3	TRBV18	CASSPPGQGSGNTIYF	TGTGCCAGCTCACCTCCGGGACAGGGTTCTGGAAACACCATATATTTT
-	few	TRBJ1-2	TRBV7-9	CASSLHRAYGYTF	TGTGCCAGCAGCCTCCACCGAGCCTATGGCTACACCTTC
TRBD1	-	TRBJ1-5	TRBV19	CASSIDRGANQPQHF	TGTGCCAGTAGTATCGACAGGGGGGCCAATCAGCCCCAGCATTTT
-	many	TRBJ2-2	TRBV4-3	CASSQTVGPVGTGELFF	TGCGCCAGCAGCCAGACCGTGGGACCCGTTGGAACCGGGGAGCTGTTTTTT
-	few	TRBJ1-2	TRBV24-1	CATSDRTLAGGYTF	TGTGCCACCAGTGATCGGACCCTGGCTGGCGGCTACACCTTC
-	few	TRBJ1-4	TRBV23-1	CASSQLLCSVINEKLFF	TGCGCCAGCAGTCAATTACTGTGTTCGGTCATTAATGAAAAACTGTTTTTT
-	-	TRBJ2-3	TRBV5-1	CASSLASGTDTQYF	TGCGCCAGCAGCTTGGCCTCGGGGACAGATACGCAGTATTTT
-	few	TRBJ1-1	TRBV4-3	CASSRTYLGFREAFF	TGCGCCAGCAGCCGAACTTACTTAGGGTTCCGTGAAGCTTTCTTT
TRBD1	few	TRBJ1-5	TRBV20-1	CSARGWTGDQPQHF	TGCAGTGCTAGAGGTTGGACAGGGGATCAGCCCCAGCATTTT
-	-	TRBJ1-5	TRBV5-1	CASSEWGGLGNQPQHF	TGCGCCAGCAGCGAGTGGGGGGGTTTGGGCAATCAGCCCCAGCATTTT
-	-	TRBJ2-7	TRBV29-1	CSVETGGTYEQYF	TGCAGCGTTGAGACTGGCGGCACCTACGAGCAGTACTTC
TRBD1	-	TRBJ2-7	TRBV18	CASSRQGHEQYF	TGTGCCAGCTCACGACAGGGGCACGAGCAGTACTTC